Below are 23 T cell receptor beta chains sequenced from a single sample in a study of EBV T-cell therapy then PD-1 blockade in nasopharyngeal carcinoma. These TCRs' antigens remain unknown. Treatment denoted: AdE1-LMPpoly-expanded autologous EBV-specific T-cell therapy followed by anti-PD-1 nivolumab. Sequenced by immunoSEQ multiplex PCR; TCRdb stores in-frame clones only, minus some. Altogether roughly 16,000 clones are present, around 80% being singletons, with the ten largest covering 25% to 30%. Here the sequenced sample was CD8+ T cells from blood, taken at day 0 from a patient whose treatment included autologous EBV-specific T cells and nivolumab. The receptors derive from a man aged 35 to 55 with nasopharyngeal carcinoma.

This chain uses TRBV7-9 with TRBJ2-2; D might be TRBD1 (5 bases). Germline loops: CDR1 SEHNR, CDR2 FQNEAQ (reference sequence). Between the trimmed V and J ends, which lost 3 bases and 3 bases, there was a span of 11 bases. The length of the CDR3 is 15 residues. CDR3 in amino acids: CASSLTAFDTGELFF. The CDR3 nucleotides are TGTGCCAGCAGCTTGACAGCTTTTGACACCGGGGAGCTGTTTTTT. Full variable domain (outside the CDR3, taken from reference TRBV7-9 and TRBJ2-2): DTGVSQNPRHKITKRGQNVTFRCDPISEHNRLYWYRQTLGQGPEFLTYFQNEAQLEKSRLLSDRFSAERPKGSFSTLEIQRTEQGDSAMYLCASSLTAFDTGELFFGEGSRLTVL.

This chain links TRBV10-2 with TRBJ1-1, with D possibly TRBD1 on 6 matching bases. This CDR3 contains 14 residues. The germline CDR1 and CDR2 sequences are WSHSY and SAAADI. Trimming pared 8 bases from V and 0 bases from J, leaving 13 bases between. The CDR3 region has the DNA TGCGCCAGCTGTACTACAGGGTTGAACACTGAAGCTTTCTTT. It translates to CASCTTGLNTEAFF.

V usage is TRBV7-9 and J usage is TRBJ2-7, with D hard to call. CDR3 size: 12 residues. The germline V and J ends were trimmed by 3 bases and 4 bases, with 7 bases remaining between them. Germline V gives CDR1 SEHNR, CDR2 FQNEAQ (reference sequence). The CDR3 region has the DNA TGTGCCAGCAGCTTTTCTTCGTACGAGCAGTACTTC. It is translated as CASSFSSYEQYF.

This clone is a singleton in its sample. The rearrangement uses TRBV2 and TRBJ1-3; D unclear. Germline V lookup: CDR1 SNHLY, CDR2 FYNNEI. Trimming left V 3 bases short and J 0 bases short, with 6 bases between. The CDR3 totals 14 residues. The CDR3: CASSDAVSGNTIYF. CDR3 nucleotide sequence: TGTGCCAGCAGTGACGCGGTCTCTGGAAACACCATATATTTT.

V usage is TRBV9 and J usage is TRBJ2-7; the D is unclear. Trimming removed 4 bases at V and 2 bases at J, with 22 bases between. This CDR3 region has 17 residues. Germline V gene lookup returns CDR1 SGDLS and CDR2 YYNGEE. CDR3 amino acids: CASSPPDRIGRPYEQYF. CDR3 nucleotides: TGTGCCAGCAGCCCCCCTGATAGGATTGGCCGACCCTACGAGCAGTACTTC. Based on the CDR3 plus reference TRBV9 and TRBJ2-7, the full variable domain is DSGVTQTPKHLITATGQRVTLRCSPRSGDLSVYWYQQSLDQGLQFLIQYYNGEERAKGNILERFSAQQFPDLHSELNLSSLELGDSALYFCASSPPDRIGRPYEQYFGPGTRLTVT.

This chain joins TRBV7-2 and TRBJ1-6, with 7 bases matching TRBD1. Germline values: CDR1 SGHTA, CDR2 FQGNSA. This CDR3 comprises 19 residues. The V gene end was trimmed by 1 base and the J gene end by 1 base; junction bases not matched to a gene: 10. The CDR3 spells CASSLVFPGGESYNSPLHF. Here the CDR3 DNA reads TGTGCCAGCAGCTTAGTATTCCCAGGGGGTGAATCCTATAATTCACCCCTCCACTTT.

The V call is TRBV6-5, the J call TRBJ2-7; D remains ambiguous. Germline lookup yields CDR1 MNHEY and CDR2 SVGAGI. This CDR3 contains 10 residues. The DNA of the CDR3 is TGTGGATCCGGTTCCTACGAGCAGTACTTC. Protein product: CGSGSYEQYF.

The rearrangement links TRBV27 to TRBJ2-5; TRBD2 aligns across 7 bases. CDR3 size: 16 residues. Germline V CDR1 and CDR2: MNHEY, SMNVEV (reference sequence). The trim removed 0 bases at V and 4 bases at J, leaving 8 bases unmatched. CDR3: CASSLSGGSGRETQYF. As DNA, the CDR3 is TGTGCCAGCAGTTTATCGGGAGGGAGTGGGCGAGAGACCCAGTACTTC.

The rearrangement uses TRBV6-5 and TRBJ1-1; maybe TRBD1 (5 bases). The CDR3 contains 15 residues. Between the trimmed V and J ends, which lost 2 bases and 6 bases, there was a span of 16 bases. CDR1 is MNHEY, CDR2 SVGAGI, per germline. CDR3 sequence: CASSYPGGGPAEAFF. CDR3 sequence (DNA): TGTGCCAGCAGTTACCCGGGGGGAGGACCGGCTGAAGCTTTCTTT.

This clone was seen more than once but under ten times. The chain employs TRBV6-4 and TRBJ1-1, with 10 nucleotides matching TRBD1. This CDR3 comprises 16 residues. V lost 5 bases to trimming and J lost 0 bases; unmatched junction nucleotides: 6. CDR1 is MRHNA, CDR2 SNTAGT, per germline. CDR3 sequence (DNA): TGTGCCAGCAGTCGCGGGACAGGGGTTCTGAACACTGAAGCTTTCTTT. Its translation is CASSRGTGVLNTEAFF.

This chain connects TRBV2 to TRBJ1-2; 9 bases line up with TRBD1. V lost 10 bases to trimming and J lost 3 bases; unmatched junction nucleotides: 9. The CDR3 loop spans 14 amino acids. Germline-derived CDR1 and CDR2 are SNHLY and FYNNEI. This chain's CDR3 is CAIRTGADYYGYTF. The CDR3 DNA is TGTGCCATTAGGACAGGGGCCGATTACTATGGCTACACCTTC.

The chain joins TRBV30 to TRBJ1-3; TRBD1 aligns across 7 bases. Germline trimming cut 0 bases from V and 0 bases from J; bases unmatched to any gene: 5. The CDR3 sequence is 16 residues long. CDR1 GTSNPN and CDR2 SVGIG come from the germline V gene (reference sequence). The CDR3 loop is CAWSVTGEGSGNTIYF. The DNA of the CDR3 is TGTGCCTGGAGTGTAACAGGGGAAGGCTCTGGAAACACCATATATTTT.

The rearrangement links TRBV19 to TRBJ1-2, with a tentative D call TRBD1 (6 bases). The germline gives CDR1 LNHDA, CDR2 SQIVND (reference sequence). Trimming took off 7 bases at V and 8 bases at J, with 26 bases between the two ends. This CDR3 region has 16 residues. The CDR3 region has the DNA TGTGCCAGTACTAACGGAGTCACAGGGCTAGGCGGGGGCTACACCTTC. Amino acid sequence: CASTNGVTGLGGGYTF.

The CDR3 DNA follows: TGTGCCAGCAGTGAAGGGACAGGGGTTTCACCCCTCCACTTT. This encodes CASSEGTGVSPLHF. The chain links TRBV6-1 to TRBJ1-6; TRBD1 matches at 9 bases. Germline CDR1 is MNHNS and CDR2 is SASEGT. The V gene end was trimmed by 1 base and the J gene end by 9 bases; junction bases not matched to a gene: 1. This CDR3 is 14 amino acids long.

To note about this clone: The same CDR3 is also encoded by other DNA sequences in this sample. This chain connects TRBV4-2 to TRBJ2-7; TRBD1 matches at 7 bases. After removal of 1 base from V and 2 bases from J, the junction contained 5 bases not matched to a gene. CDR1 and CDR2 from the germline V gene are LGHNA and YNFKEQ. The CDR3 totals 15 residues. CDR3 DNA sequence: TGTGCCAGCAGCCAAGCCTTTGGGACAGCCTACGAGCAGTACTTC. This translates into CASSQAFGTAYEQYF.

Remarks on this clone: One end of the junction does not line up with germline, which may come from a read error. This chain uses TRBV5-1 with TRBJ2-5, with D tentatively TRBD1 or TRBD2 (6 bases each). Germline CDR1 reads SGHRS; CDR2 reads YFSETQ. The CDR3 consists of 18 residues. In DNA, the CDR3 is TGCGCCCGCAGCGAGGGGGGCCGGGGGCGGGGAAGGAGAGAGACCCAGTACTTC. Translated, it gives CARSEGGRGRGRRETQYF. The full variable domain, its missing parts supplied by reference TRBV5-1 and TRBJ2-5, is KAGVTQTPRYLIKTRGQQVTLSCSPISGHRSVSWYQQTPGQGLQFLFEYFSETQRNKGNFPGRFSGRQFSNSRSEMNVSTLELGDSALYLCARSEGGRGRGRRETQYFGPGTRLLVL.

The rearrangement uses TRBV6-5 and TRBJ1-2, with unresolved D. Germline lookup yields CDR1 MNHEY and CDR2 SVGAGI. V gave up 0 bases and J gave up 7 bases, with 9 bases separating them. The CDR3 extends over 13 amino acids. CDR3 coding DNA: TGTGCCAGCAGTTACTCAAGACACTTTGGCTACACCTTC. Translation gives CASSYSRHFGYTF.

This clone appeared a few times. The chain links TRBV7-9 to TRBJ2-3; D gene uncertain. Germline V CDR1 and CDR2: SEHNR, FQNEAQ (reference sequence). Trimming cost V 7 bases and J 4 bases, with 21 bases left between them. The CDR3 spans 16 residues. In nucleotides, the CDR3 is TGTGCCAGCAACCCTCCCGATGGCATGCTGGCAGATACGCAGTATTTT. The encoded protein is CASNPPDGMLADTQYF.

The rearrangement uses TRBV5-8 and TRBJ2-1, with D tentatively TRBD1 (6 bases). V shed 0 bases and J shed 7 bases, with 11 bases lying between them. The CDR3 length is 14 residues. Germline lookup yields CDR1 SGHTS and CDR2 YDEGEE. The CDR3 is CASSLGGGWNEQFF. The CDR3 coding sequence is TGTGCCAGCAGCTTGGGAGGGGGTTGGAATGAGCAGTTCTTC.

The chain links TRBV27 to TRBJ2-1; D is unresolved. The CDR3 is 15 residues long. Deletions cut 4 bases from V and 2 bases from J, with 12 bases between. Germline values: CDR1 MNHEY, CDR2 SMNVEV (reference sequence). The CDR3 coding sequence is TGTGCCAGCAGTTCGGAGCAGCCTGCCTACAATGAGCAGTTCTTC. It is translated as CASSSEQPAYNEQFF.

The genes are TRBV28 and TRBJ2-7; the D is unclear. The CDR3 sequence is 12 residues long. Trimming left V 0 bases short and J 6 bases short, with 6 bases between. The V gene's germline CDR1 is MDHEN and CDR2 SYDVKM. CDR3 DNA: TGTGCCAGCAGTTTATGGGGTCGCGAGCAGTACTTC. Encoded protein: CASSLWGREQYF.

The chain uses TRBV13 and TRBJ2-3, with D possibly matching TRBD2 (5 bases). Looked up from germline, CDR1 is PRHDT and CDR2 is FYEKMQ (reference sequence). This CDR3 spans 16 amino acids. Between the trimmed V and J ends, which lost 3 bases and 2 bases, there was a span of 15 bases. CDR3 nucleotide sequence: TGTGCCAGCAGCTTGAGAGGGTCGGCTTACACAGATACGCAGTATTTT. The encoded protein is CASSLRGSAYTDTQYF.

The J gene is TRBJ1-2, the V gene TRBV25-1; D may be TRBD1 (5 bases). V was clipped by 4 bases and J by 4 bases, with 7 bases between them. This CDR3 comprises 12 residues. Germline CDR1 reads MGHDK; CDR2 reads SYGVNS. The CDR3 reads CASSGGVYGYTF. The CDR3 DNA sequence: TGTGCCAGCAGTGGGGGGGTCTATGGCTACACCTTC.